A selection of T cell receptor beta chains follows, all from one sample in a study of blood T cell repertoires in COVID-19. Libraries were prepared by immunoSEQ multiplex PCR; TCRdb keeps only in-frame clonotypes and omits some of them. Here the sample spans roughly 200,000 clones, roughly 84% being singletons. The sample was PBMCs or T cells enriched from blood (not recorded which). These receptors were taken from a woman between 25 and 40 years old who had been exposed to COVID-19. The CDR3 runs from the conserved cysteine through the conserved F or W. Each record gives: CDR3 protein, CDR3 DNA, V gene, J gene, clone size, D gene. D genes are given only for firm matches. Size is stated for part of the rows, as once, few or many counts, or as a class when the clone is expanded.

CDR3aa: CASSPLQADPRGDTQYF
CDR3nt: TGTGCCAGCAGTCCCCTTCAGGCAGACCCCAGGGGTGATACGCAGTATTTT
v_gene: TRBV2
j_gene: TRBJ2-3
abundance: once
d_gene: NA

CDR3aa: CAWKSTGDGQPQHF
CDR3nt: TGTGCCTGGAAGAGTACGGGGGACGGTCAGCCCCAGCATTTT
v_gene: TRBV30
j_gene: TRBJ1-5
abundance: few
d_gene: NA

CDR3aa: CASMDMNTEAFF
CDR3nt: TGTGCCAGCATGGACATGAACACTGAAGCTTTCTTT
v_gene: TRBV6-5
j_gene: TRBJ1-1
abundance: NA
d_gene: NA

CDR3aa: CASSAGVTEAFF
CDR3nt: TGTGCCAGCAGCGCGGGTGTCACTGAAGCTTTCTTT
v_gene: TRBV9
j_gene: TRBJ1-1
abundance: NA
d_gene: NA

CDR3aa: CASSVETGNSPLHF
CDR3nt: TGTGCCAGCAGTGTCGAGACAGGGAATTCACCCCTCCACTTT
v_gene: TRBV2
j_gene: TRBJ1-6
abundance: NA
d_gene: TRBD1

CDR3aa: CASRHEVGQDGELFF
CDR3nt: TGTGCCAGCAGGCACGAGGTGGGGCAAGACGGGGAGCTGTTTTTT
v_gene: TRBV5-4
j_gene: TRBJ2-2
abundance: NA
d_gene: NA

CDR3aa: CASSRNTGELFF
CDR3nt: TGTGCCAGCAGTCGGAACACCGGGGAGCTGTTTTTT
v_gene: TRBV2
j_gene: TRBJ2-2
abundance: NA
d_gene: NA

CDR3aa: CASSLSGLDEQFF
CDR3nt: TGTGCCAGCAGCCTATCTGGGCTTGATGAGCAGTTCTTC
v_gene: TRBV7-9
j_gene: TRBJ2-1
abundance: NA
d_gene: NA

CDR3aa: CASSLRESKNIQYF
CDR3nt: TGTGCCAGCAGCTTACGGGAGAGCAAAAACATTCAGTACTTC
v_gene: TRBV7-2
j_gene: TRBJ2-4
abundance: NA
d_gene: NA

CDR3aa: CASRTGVNTEAFF
CDR3nt: TGTGCCAGCCGGACAGGCGTGAACACTGAAGCTTTCTTT
v_gene: TRBV19
j_gene: TRBJ1-1
abundance: NA
d_gene: TRBD1

CDR3aa: CASSTQAGTARGYTF
CDR3nt: TGTGCCAGTAGTACCCAAGCCGGGACAGCGAGGGGCTACACCTTC
v_gene: TRBV19
j_gene: TRBJ1-2
abundance: NA
d_gene: TRBD1

CDR3aa: CAWSDSQVWEKLFF
CDR3nt: TGTGCCTGGAGTGACTCCCAGGTCTGGGAAAAACTGTTTTTT
v_gene: TRBV30
j_gene: TRBJ1-4
abundance: NA
d_gene: NA

CDR3aa: CASSLFGQGDTQYF
CDR3nt: TGTGCCAGCAGCTTATTCGGACAGGGGGATACGCAGTATTTT
v_gene: TRBV7-2
j_gene: TRBJ2-3
abundance: few
d_gene: TRBD1

CDR3aa: CASTERGYQETQYF
CDR3nt: TGTGCCAGCACGGAACGGGGGTACCAAGAGACCCAGTACTTC
v_gene: TRBV6-5
j_gene: TRBJ2-5
abundance: NA
d_gene: NA

CDR3aa: CASSQTGVGDGYTF
CDR3nt: TGTGCCAGCAGTCAGACAGGGGTGGGGGATGGCTACACCTTC
v_gene: TRBV3-1/TRBV3-2
j_gene: TRBJ1-2
abundance: NA
d_gene: TRBD1

CDR3aa: CASNFEHRYDYEQYF
CDR3nt: TGTGCCAGCAATTTCGAGCATCGGTATGACTACGAGCAGTACTTC
v_gene: TRBV6-6
j_gene: TRBJ2-7
abundance: NA
d_gene: NA

CDR3aa: CASSQGLTYEQYF
CDR3nt: TGTGCCAGTAGTCAGGGATTGACCTACGAGCAGTACTTC
v_gene: TRBV19
j_gene: TRBJ2-7
abundance: NA
d_gene: NA

CDR3aa: CASSLGRQDRGGLSDTQYF
CDR3nt: TGTGCCAGCAGCTTAGGAAGACAAGACCGGGGGGGCCTTTCAGATACGCAGTATTTT
v_gene: TRBV7-6
j_gene: TRBJ2-3
abundance: NA
d_gene: TRBD2

CDR3aa: CASSRQGQQYF
CDR3nt: TGTGCCAGCAGCAGACAGGGACAGCAGTACTTC
v_gene: TRBV14
j_gene: TRBJ2-7
abundance: NA
d_gene: TRBD1

CDR3aa: CASSFTPTGEAFF
CDR3nt: TGTGCCAGCAGCTTTACCCCGACAGGCGAAGCTTTCTTT
v_gene: TRBV5-6
j_gene: TRBJ1-1
abundance: NA
d_gene: NA

CDR3aa: CASSSRTGPTEAFF
CDR3nt: TGTGCCAGCAGCTCTAGGACAGGGCCCACTGAAGCTTTCTTT
v_gene: TRBV13
j_gene: TRBJ1-1
abundance: NA
d_gene: TRBD1

CDR3aa: CATTSAKGRGNTEAFF
CDR3nt: TGTGCCACCACTTCGGCGAAAGGCAGGGGGAACACTGAAGCTTTCTTT
v_gene: TRBV3-1/TRBV3-2
j_gene: TRBJ1-1
abundance: NA
d_gene: NA

CDR3aa: CASSPRTSGGTGEQFF
CDR3nt: TGTGCCAGCAGCCCCCGGACTAGCGGCGGGACCGGGGAGCAGTTCTTC
v_gene: TRBV7-6
j_gene: TRBJ2-1
abundance: NA
d_gene: TRBD2

CDR3aa: CASSGQGAGNEQFF
CDR3nt: TGTGCCAGCAGCGGACAGGGGGCGGGCAATGAGCAGTTCTTC
v_gene: TRBV9
j_gene: TRBJ2-1
abundance: NA
d_gene: TRBD1

CDR3aa: CASTVAGGRADTQYF
CDR3nt: TGCGCCAGCACAGTAGCGGGGGGCCGAGCAGATACGCAGTATTTT
v_gene: TRBV5-1
j_gene: TRBJ2-3
abundance: few
d_gene: TRBD2

CDR3aa: CASKGLPTPETQYF
CDR3nt: TGTGCCAGCAAGGGACTTCCAACACCCGAGACCCAGTACTTC
v_gene: TRBV2
j_gene: TRBJ2-5
abundance: NA
d_gene: NA

CDR3aa: CASSQDVAGAGETQYF
CDR3nt: TGTGCCAGCAGCCAAGACGTGGCGGGGGCGGGGGAGACCCAGTACTTC
v_gene: TRBV3-1/TRBV3-2
j_gene: TRBJ2-5
abundance: NA
d_gene: NA